Each of the 23 T cell receptor beta chains below was sequenced from the same sample in a study of regulatory T cells in long-lasting Graves disease. Time point defined: newly diagnosed GD, antithyroid drugs for less than 3 months. PBMC RNA served as the TCR library source. iRepertoire HTBI primers and Arm-PCR of CDR3 regions built TCR beta libraries. TCRdb fed the multiplex PCR reads into MiXCR, producing one record per CDR3 protein. The sample lists around 250,000 distinct CDR3 sequences; about 18% were seen once. The specimen was peripheral blood mononuclear cells (PBMCs), collected at new diagnosis, from a patient treated with antithyroid drugs. The source of these receptors is a female donor with Graves disease.

This clonotype was found a few times. The chain has TRBV5-1 and TRBJ2-5, with D possibly being TRBD2 (6 bases). Trimming shortened V by 4 bases and J by 5 bases, and 18 bases separated the two germline ends. Germline assignment: CDR1 SGHRS and CDR2 YFSETQ. The CDR3 consists of 15 residues. CDR3 region: CASSLGGRGSETQYF. CDR3 bases: TGCGCCAGCAGCCTTGGTGGTCGGGGGTCGGAGACCCAGTACTTC.

This clonotype was seen repeatedly, ten times or more. The chain carries TRBV6-1 and TRBJ2-3; TRBD2 aligns across 9 bases. Trimming removed 9 bases from V and 1 base from J; junction bases left unmatched: 8. This CDR3 is built from 15 residues. The germline gives CDR1 MNHNS, CDR2 SASEGT. This CDR3 is CASHYSGGGTDTQYF. The CDR3, as DNA: TGTGCCAGTCACTATAGCGGGGGTGGCACAGATACGCAGTATTTT.

This clonotype occurred many times. V gene TRBV12-3 or TRBV12-4 combines with J gene TRBJ1-1, with D hard to call. This CDR3 region has 12 residues. V was clipped by 5 bases and J by 10 bases, with 14 bases between them. CDR3 region: CASSPVRDAAFF. As DNA, the CDR3 is TGTGCCAGCAGTCCGGTCCGAGATGCAGCTTTCTTT.

This clonotype has at least ten counts. The CDR3 is CAWSVRYEQYF. The CDR3 DNA sequence: TGTGCCTGGAGTGTGAGGTACGAGCAGTACTTC. The chain combines TRBV30 with TRBJ2-7, with D unclear. The CDR3 extends over 11 amino acids. Germline V gives CDR1 GTSNPN, CDR2 SVGIG (reference sequence). Trimming left V 0 bases short and J 4 bases short, with 4 bases between.

This clonotype was observed many times. This rearrangement joins TRBV6-2 or TRBV6-3 to TRBJ2-3, with D hard to call. This CDR3 contains 12 residues. V was trimmed by 7 bases and J by 6 bases, leaving 11 bases between them. Germline V gives CDR1 MNHEY, CDR2 SVGEGT. The CDR3 coding sequence is TGTGCCAGCAAACCGATGCTCGATACGCAGTATTTT. Translated, it gives CASKPMLDTQYF.

This clonotype showed up many times. CDR3 amino acids: CASSPGSSLEQYF. CDR3 nucleotides: TGTGCCAGCAGCCCAGGCTCGTCCCTCGAGCAGTACTTC. The gene calls are TRBV7-2 and TRBJ2-7; no clear D gene. The CDR3 is made up of 13 amino acids. The V end lost 5 bases, the J end lost 6 bases, and 14 bases lay between the germline ends. Germline-derived CDR1 and CDR2 are SGHTA and FQGNSA.

The chain couples TRBV7-2 to TRBJ2-2; no firm D call. V lost 6 bases and J lost 6, with 14 bases in between. Germline loops: CDR1 SGHTA, CDR2 FQGNSA. The CDR3 extends over 14 amino acids. DNA for the CDR3: TGTGCCAGCAGTCCGTTACGCGGCTCCGGGGAGCTGTTTTTT. Protein: CASSPLRGSGELFF.

This clonotype was seen at least ten times. The chain carries TRBV18 and TRBJ2-7; 9 bases line up with TRBD1. This CDR3 has 14 amino acids. The J segment lost 5 bases and the V segment lost 2 bases, leaving 4 bases of the junction unmatched. Germline V gives CDR1 KGHSH, CDR2 LQKENI. This CDR3 reads CASSPGTGSNEQYF. In DNA, the CDR3 is TGTGCCAGCTCACCAGGGACAGGGTCGAACGAGCAGTACTTC.

This clonotype was seen at least ten times. This chain joins TRBV19 and TRBJ1-1, with D uncertain. CDR3 length: 13 residues. CDR1 and CDR2 from the germline V gene are LNHDA and SQIVND (reference sequence). With 8 bases removed from V and 1 base from J, the gap between germline ends came to 11 bases. CDR3 coding DNA: TGTGCCAGTCGAGAAACCCCGAACACTGAAGCTTTCTTT. Its translation is CASRETPNTEAFF. Looking up the rest from reference TRBV19 and TRBJ1-1 gives the full variable domain: DGGITQSPKYLFRKEGQNVTLSCEQNLNHDAMYWYRQDPGQGLRLIYYSQIVNDFQKGDIAEGYSVSREKKESFPLTVTSAQKNPTAFYLCASRETPNTEAFFGQGTRLTVV.

This clonotype was counted a single time. Given the absence of the conserved phenylalanine or tryptophan at the CDR3 end, a read error is likely. No DNA is shown, since the ends of the CDR3 on it are uncertain; the CDR3 is the one TCRdb lists. This rearrangement joins TRBV14 to TRBJ2-7; the D call of TRBD2 is as the table states it, not checked on the DNA. Germline V lookup: CDR1 SGHDN, CDR2 FVKESK. Counting both end residues, the CDR3 totals 13 amino acids. The CDR3 reads CASSQTGRGLKYS.

This clonotype was picked up many times. V gene TRBV14 combines with J gene TRBJ1-2; D is perhaps TRBD1 (6 bases). Per germline, CDR1 SGHDN and CDR2 FVKESK. The CDR3 totals 14 residues. V was trimmed by 0 bases and J by 7 bases, leaving 12 bases between them. CDR3 loop: CASSQDPRGLGYTF. The CDR3 nucleotides are TGTGCCAGCAGCCAAGATCCGCGGGGGCTTGGCTACACCTTC.

This chain links TRBV20-1 with TRBJ1-1; maybe TRBD1 (6 bases). The V gene lost 1 base and the J gene lost 0 bases, with 15 bases spanning the gap. The CDR3 has 16 residues. CDR1 and CDR2 (germline): DFQATT, SNEGSKA (reference sequence). This CDR3 reads CSARGGQGELNTEAFF. The DNA of the CDR3 is TGCAGTGCTAGAGGGGGACAAGGTGAACTGAACACTGAAGCTTTCTTT.

This clonotype was counted at least ten times. This chain connects TRBV27 to TRBJ1-5; 8 bases agree with TRBD1. J was trimmed by 3 bases and V by 6 bases; bases with no gene match: 7. This CDR3 has 15 amino acids. Germline values: CDR1 MNHEY, CDR2 SMNVEV (reference sequence). CDR3 sequence: CASSARTGINQPQHF. The CDR3 coding sequence is TGTGCCAGCAGCGCAAGGACAGGGATCAATCAGCCCCAGCATTTT.

This clonotype was recorded at least ten times. CDR3 loop: CAIRGTNYGYTF. Here the CDR3 DNA reads TGTGCCATCAGGGGGACTAACTATGGCTACACCTTC. The V call is TRBV10-3, the J call TRBJ1-2; D is ambiguous. This CDR3 has 12 amino acids. Germline V CDR1 and CDR2: ENHRY, SYGVKD. V gave up 6 bases and J gave up 0 bases, with 5 bases separating them.

This clonotype was counted a single time. The CDR3 DNA follows: TGTGCCAGCAGCTTAGATCTCGATCCATCAGGCACCTACGAGCAGTACTTC. As protein: CASSLDLDPSGTYEQYF. This sequence joins TRBV11-2 and TRBJ2-7; no clear D. The CDR3 sequence is 17 residues long. The V end was cut by 0 bases, the J end by 2 bases, with 17 bases between. Germline V CDR1 and CDR2: SGHAT, FQNNGV.

This clonotype was seen many times. The V gene is TRBV5-6, the J gene TRBJ1-1; D is ambiguous. The CDR3 consists of 16 residues. V gave up 1 base and J gave up 0 bases, with 13 bases separating them. Germline values: CDR1 SGHDT, CDR2 YYEEEE. In DNA, the CDR3 is TGTGCCAGCAGCTTGTGGGCGGCTCAGGTGAACACTGAAGCTTTCTTT. Its protein product is CASSLWAAQVNTEAFF.

This clonotype was detected ten times or more. The chain joins TRBV20-1 to TRBJ2-2; TRBD2 matches 8 bases. V lost 3 bases, J lost 6 bases, and 3 bases stayed unmatched. This CDR3 has 13 amino acids. Germline V gene lookup returns CDR1 DFQATT and CDR2 SNEGSKA (reference sequence). The CDR3 DNA is TGCAGTGCTAGTAGGCGGGAGGCCGGGGAGCTGTTTTTT. It specifies CSASRREAGELFF.

The sample holds many counts of this clonotype. With a much larger clone just one base away, this may be a read error. This sequence joins TRBV11-2 and TRBJ1-1; TRBD1 agrees at 7 bases. Per germline, CDR1 SGHAT and CDR2 FQNNGV. The CDR3 runs 13 residues. The CDR3 sequence is CVSSPRQGFEAFF. CDR3 sequence (DNA): TGTGTCAGCAGCCCCCGACAGGGCTTTGAAGCTTTCTTT. Supplemented by reference TRBV11-2 and TRBJ1-1, the full variable domain reads EAGVAQSPRYKIIEKRQSVAFWCNPISGHATLYWYQQILGQGPKLLIQFQNNGVVDDSQLPKDRFSAERLKGVDSTLKIQPAKLEDSAVYLCVSSPRQGFEAFFGQGTRLTVV.

This clonotype was observed a handful of times. V gene TRBV5-4 combines with J gene TRBJ2-7; D gene unclear. Deletions cut 0 bases from V and 6 bases from J, with 7 bases between. CDR1 is SGHNT, CDR2 YYREEE, per germline (reference sequence). The CDR3 extends over 12 amino acids. Here the CDR3 reads CASSLVLGEQYF. CDR3 DNA sequence: TGTGCCAGCAGCTTGGTATTGGGCGAGCAGTACTTC. The complete variable domain, with remaining parts taken from reference TRBV5-4 and TRBJ2-7, reads ETGVTQSPTHLIKTRGQQVTLRCSSQSGHNTVSWYQQALGQGPQFIFQYYREEENGRGNFPPRFSGLQFPNYSSELNVNALELDDSALYLCASSLVLGEQYFGPGTRLTVT.

In regard to this clonotype: A junction end diverges from the germline sequence, so it may reflect a read error. The chain carries TRBV18 and TRBJ1-3; D gene unclear. The CDR3 length is 15 residues. The germline V gene has CDR1 KGHSH and CDR2 LQKENI. CDR3 DNA sequence: TGTACCAGCTCACTAAGGAGGGAGCCCGGAAACACCATATATTTT. Protein product: CTSSLRREPGNTIYF.

V and J are TRBV9 and TRBJ2-3, with 9 bases aligning to TRBD2. There are 16 residues in the CDR3. Germline assignment: CDR1 SGDLS and CDR2 YYNGEE. J was trimmed by 3 bases and V by 0 bases; bases with no gene match: 5. The CDR3 protein is CASSVGSGSRTDTQYF. DNA for the CDR3: TGTGCCAGCAGCGTAGGTAGCGGGAGTCGAACAGATACGCAGTATTTT.

The V gene is TRBV12-3 or TRBV12-4, the J gene TRBJ1-1; 7 positions match TRBD1. V trimming: 6 bases; J trimming: 6 bases; junction bases outside the gene matches: 4. CDR3 length equals 12 residues. The CDR3 protein is CASRPQGAEAFF. The CDR3 DNA reads TGTGCCAGCAGACCTCAGGGGGCTGAAGCTTTCTTT.

As for this clonotype: This likely stems from a read error, as it lies one base from a far larger clone. The gene calls are TRBV7-3 and TRBJ2-3, with D possibly being TRBD1 or TRBD2 (5 bases each). The J call may be in error: the DNA end matches TRBJ2-1 better. The CDR3 length is 14 residues. Germline V lookup: CDR1 SGHTA, CDR2 FQGTGA. The CDR3 DNA is TGTGCCAGCAGCCGGGACGGAGACTACGAGGGGCAGTTCTTC. Amino acid sequence: CASSRDGDYEGQFF.